This TCR beta chain was identified in a study of metastatic and nonmetastatic thyroid tumors (dated by TCRdb to 2020 to 2021). A note on the overall study: Repertoires were compared across peripheral blood and tumor or nodule tissue samples from malignant and benign thyroid patients. Study-level results and caveats: In both blood and tumor samples, TCR beta diversity was reported to be significantly higher in malignant tumors than in benign nodules.

The junction shows trimming of 7 bases on V and 11 bases on J, plus 18 bases between the germline ends. The CDR3 runs 12 residues from the cysteine to the phenylalanine. Left in the record is the CDR3 DNA by itself, 36 bases read in frame from the first base. Before undergoing thyroid surgery, none of the patients had been given any kind of treatment. Patient clinical samples collected from about 2011 to 2018 were retrospectively analysed using T-cell receptor beta sequencing. The library was prepared using PCR. Sequencing took place on an Illumina HiSeq 4000. The TCR beta-chain CDR3 region of each patient was profiled by high-throughput sequencing. In the paper's pipeline: A classifier to discriminate distant-metastatic papillary thyroid cancer patients was built from CDR3 differences across clinicopathological groups. To measure repertoire diversity the researchers used the Shannon index, while the Morisita-Horn index served to gauge how similar the tumor and blood repertoires were. Clones were called with MiXCR by TCRdb after fastp trimmed the public reads at Q25, and only in-frame beta chains were retained. The authors' filters were not applied to this entry. The sample data list roughly 38,000 clones, and approximately 19% of these were observed just once. The ten biggest clones cover approximately 20% of the sample.

This clone was counted between two and nine times. Its antigen has not been determined. Qualities for individual bases were not recorded, and no much larger clone is one base off. This receptor was obtained from a female donor with papillary thyroid cancer or a benign thyroid nodule (not recorded which). Some clones in this sample may be carry-over from other donors' samples. Sequencing was carried out using blood. The chain links TRBV12-3 or TRBV12-4 with TRBJ2-7, with the identity of the D gene unclear. In nucleotide form, the sequence is TGTGCCAGCACCCCCTTCACGGTGGGAAAGTACTTC. The encoded protein is CASTPFTVGKYF.